The 14 T cell receptor beta chains below were found in one sample sequenced in a study of shared clonotypes between healthy human individuals. Profiled with immunoSEQ multiplex PCR; TCRdb holds only in-frame clones, not every one. The table shows around 700,000 clones, with approximately 74% occurring only once. The sequencing sample was made of memory CD4+ T cells sorted from blood. Subset described: CD45RA-negative fraction. All receptors come from a woman in her thirties in good health.

This clone was seen once. The rearrangement links TRBV5-1 to TRBJ2-1; TRBD2 matches at 7 bases. The CDR3 sequence is 14 residues long. The junction had 12 bases not matched to a gene; V was cut back by 2 bases and J by 13 bases. Germline CDR1 and CDR2: SGHRS and YFSETQ. CDR3 residues: CASSFSTSDGVQFF. CDR3 nucleotides: TGCGCCAGCAGCTTCTCTACTAGCGATGGGGTTCAGTTCTTC.

DNA for the CDR3: TGTGCCAGCAGTGGGCTGAGCTACAATGAGCAGTTCTTC. The encoded protein is CASSGLSYNEQFF. The gene calls are TRBV2 and TRBJ2-1; the D is unclear. The CDR3 spans 13 residues. Trimming took off 4 bases at V and 3 bases at J, with 7 bases between the two ends. The germline V gene has CDR1 SNHLY and CDR2 FYNNEI.

To note about this clone: A much bigger clone sits one base away, suggesting this may be a read error. This sample also contains other DNA sequences that code for the same CDR3. The rearrangement links TRBV28 to TRBJ2-7; unclear D gene. V was pared by 5 bases and J by 3 bases, with 5 bases between. This CDR3 region has 11 residues. Germline CDR1 and CDR2: MDHEN and SYDVKM. The CDR3 sequence: CASSRRYEQYF. The DNA of the CDR3 is TGTGCCAGCAGTCGCCGCTACGAGCAGTACTTC. Using reference TRBV28 and TRBJ2-7 for the parts outside the CDR3, the full variable domain is DVKVTQSSRYLVKRTGEKVFLECVQDMDHENMFWYRQDPGLGLRLIYFSYDVKMKEKGDIPEGYSVSREKKERFSLILESASTNQTSMYLCASSRRYEQYFGPGTRLTVT.

V usage is TRBV19 and J usage is TRBJ2-1, with 9 positions matching TRBD1. The CDR3 is made up of 16 amino acids. CDR1 is LNHDA, CDR2 SQIVND, per germline (reference sequence). J was trimmed by 8 bases and V by 3 bases; bases with no gene match: 11. This CDR3 is CASSIPAGQGNDEQFF. CDR3 nucleotide sequence: TGTGCCAGTAGTATCCCCGCCGGACAGGGGAACGATGAGCAGTTCTTC.

The chain employs TRBV27 and TRBJ2-7; D perhaps matches TRBD1 (6 bases). The CDR3 is 13 residues long. Trimming cost V 8 bases and J 2 bases, with 13 bases left between them. Per the germline V gene, CDR1 is MNHEY and CDR2 is SMNVEV (reference sequence). CDR3 sequence (DNA): TGTGCCAGCCGCCGAGGGACAACCTACGAGCAGTACTTC. Residues: CASRRGTTYEQYF.

The chain has TRBV15 and TRBJ1-4; TRBD1 is a possible D gene (5 bases). V was pared by 0 bases and J by 8 bases, with 10 bases between. Germline V CDR1 and CDR2: LNHNV, YYDKDF (reference sequence). The CDR3 consists of 14 residues. The CDR3: CATSREGGSEKLFF. The CDR3 coding sequence is TGTGCCACCAGCAGAGAGGGGGGTTCCGAAAAACTGTTTTTT. Based on the CDR3 plus reference TRBV15 and TRBJ1-4, the full variable domain is DAMVIQNPRYQVTQFGKPVTLSCSQTLNHNVMYWYQQKSSQAPKLLFHYYDKDFNNEADTPDNFQSRRPNTSFCFLDIRSPGLGDTAMYLCATSREGGSEKLFFGSGTQLSVL.

This clone was seen a few times. This chain joins TRBV28 and TRBJ1-2, with D unclear. Trimming left V 6 bases short and J 10 bases short, with 12 bases between. Per the germline V gene, CDR1 is MDHEN and CDR2 is SYDVKM. The CDR3 covers 11 residues. CDR3 amino acids: CASSDPGNYTF. Written as DNA, the CDR3 is TGTGCCAGCAGCGACCCGGGGAACTACACCTTC.

In this sample, this clone turned up once. The chain couples TRBV14 to TRBJ1-1; a weak D match, TRBD1 (5 bases). Germline CDR1 reads SGHDN; CDR2 reads FVKESK. With 0 bases removed from V and 6 bases from J, the gap between germline ends came to 14 bases. The CDR3 is 15 residues long. The CDR3 DNA reads as TGTGCCAGCAGCCAAGATTGGGGGAGAAGGTCTGAAGCTTTCTTT. Amino acid sequence: CASSQDWGRRSEAFF.

The J gene is TRBJ2-1, the V gene TRBV5-6; TRBD2 agrees at 9 bases. Unmatched junction bases numbered 3, after V lost 0 bases and J lost 2 bases. Germline V gene data show CDR1 as SGHDT and CDR2 as YYEEEE. The CDR3 sequence is 16 residues long. This CDR3 is CASSLVSGSTYNEQFF. The CDR3 coding sequence is TGTGCCAGCAGCTTGGTTAGCGGGAGTACCTACAATGAGCAGTTCTTC.

This rearrangement joins TRBV27 to TRBJ2-7, with D unclear. The length of the CDR3 is 14 residues. The ends were cut back, 3 bases at V and 0 bases at J, with 9 bases in the middle. Germline assignment: CDR1 MNHEY and CDR2 SMNVEV (reference sequence). The CDR3 spells CASSFSRSSYEQYF. CDR3 nucleotide sequence: TGTGCCAGCAGTTTCAGCCGGAGCTCCTACGAGCAGTACTTC.

This rearrangement joins TRBV5-1 to TRBJ1-1; unclear D gene. The CDR3 runs 13 residues. V was pared by 6 bases and J by 0 bases, with 9 bases between. From germline, CDR1 is SGHRS and CDR2 YFSETQ. CDR3 protein: CASMTDLNTEAFF. For the CDR3, the DNA is TGCGCCAGCATGACGGATTTGAACACTGAAGCTTTCTTT.

This clone came up a few times. The J gene is TRBJ2-3, the V gene TRBV27; D remains unclear. V gave up 5 bases and J gave up 1 base, with 10 bases separating them. The CDR3 is 14 amino acids. The germline V gene encodes CDR1 MNHEY and CDR2 SMNVEV (reference sequence). DNA for the CDR3: TGTGCCAGCAGTAAATTCGGACGCACAGATACGCAGTATTTT. Translated, it gives CASSKFGRTDTQYF.

The chain combines TRBV29-1 with TRBJ1-1, with D unclear. CDR1 and CDR2 (germline): SQVTM, ANQGSEA. The CDR3 loop spans 10 amino acids. V gave up 8 bases and J gave up 5 bases, with 9 bases separating them. In nucleotides, the CDR3 is TGCAGCCCTCCCTCTACTGAAGCTTTCTTT. As protein: CSPPSTEAFF.

The CDR3 bases are TGTGCCAGCAGTTACTCGAGCCAGTTGGTAGAGTATGGCTACACCTTC. This gives the protein CASSYSSQLVEYGYTF. The chain employs TRBV6-5 and TRBJ1-2; no reliable D call. Germline-derived CDR1 and CDR2 are MNHEY and SVGAGI. V lost 0 bases and J 5 bases, leaving 16 bases between the germline ends. The CDR3 is 16 amino acids.